The TCR beta chain described here comes from a study of blood T cell repertoires in COVID-19. TCRdb's table, derived via immunoSEQ multiplex PCR, lists solely in-frame clones and lacks some. The sample carries about 210,000 clones, around 80% recorded once. The germline gives CDR1 SQVTM, CDR2 ANQGSEA. This CDR3 is 15 amino acids long. V was clipped by 5 bases and J by 0 bases, with 11 bases between them. This receptor was taken from a woman between 70 and 85 years old with acute or convalescent COVID-19. The V call is TRBV29-1, the J call TRBJ2-6; tentative D call: TRBD2 (6 bases). The specimen was peripheral blood. CDR3 sequence reads: CSVSGDPSGANVLTF. The CDR3 nucleotides are TGCAGCGTTTCGGGGGACCCCTCTGGGGCCAACGTCCTGACTTTC.